The 13 T cell receptor beta chains in this list originate from one sample, sequenced in a study of molecular identifiers for immune sequencing clone quantification. Each CDR3 protein gets one entry after TCRdb re-called the PCR reads with MiXCR. Among 550,000 to 750,000 distinct CDR3 sequences listed, about 20% were seen once. The source material was naive CD8+ T cells from blood, with Jurkat cell RNA spiked in. The subset was: FACS-sorted CD8+CD4-CCR7+CD45RA+ naive T cells. The receptors here all came from a human donor in good health. Some libraries in this study had Jurkat cell RNA spiked in.

This clonotype was found many times. The V call is TRBV6-5, the J call TRBJ2-1; D remains unclear. Germline-derived CDR1 and CDR2 are MNHEY and SVGAGI. The CDR3 contains 14 residues. V gave up 2 bases and J gave up 0 bases, with 5 bases separating them. The CDR3: CASSYAASYNEQFF. The CDR3, as DNA: TGTGCCAGCAGTTACGCGGCCTCCTACAATGAGCAGTTCTTC.

This clonotype was counted ten times or more. The genes are TRBV4-3 and TRBJ2-7, with 9 bases fitting TRBD2. CDR3 length: 15 amino acids. The germline gives CDR1 LGHNA, CDR2 YSLEER. V shed 6 bases, J shed 2 bases, and the junction held 8 bases outside the gene matches. CDR3 sequence (DNA): TGCGCCAGCAGACCCGAGGTAGCGGGAGCCTACGAGCAGTACTTC. Its translation: CASRPEVAGAYEQYF.

This clonotype has just a few counts. This chain joins TRBV2 and TRBJ2-7, with 12 bases aligning to TRBD2. Germline V lookup: CDR1 SNHLY, CDR2 FYNNEI. CDR3 length: 16 residues. Trimming removed 6 bases from V and 4 bases from J; junction bases left unmatched: 10. The CDR3 reads CASRATSGGNVYEQYF. In nucleotides, the CDR3 is TGTGCCAGCAGGGCTACTAGCGGGGGGAATGTGTACGAGCAGTACTTC.

The chain recombines TRBV12-3 or TRBV12-4 with TRBJ1-1; 8 bases are a match to TRBD1. The junction had 2 bases not matched to a gene; V was cut back by 4 bases and J by 1 base. CDR3 size: 14 residues. The DNA for the CDR3 is TGTGCCAGCAGTTACAGGGGGGGGAACACTGAAGCTTTCTTT. Its protein product is CASSYRGGNTEAFF.

This clonotype has ten or more counts. The junction and the germline gene differ at one end; a read error may be behind it. V is TRBV20-1 and J is TRBJ1-1; the D is unclear. CDR3 length: 11 amino acids. Germline CDR1 is DFQATT and CDR2 is SNEGSKA (reference sequence). CDR3 in DNA: TGCAGTGCCCCGGTTGGAGCTGAGGCTTTCTTT. Protein sequence: CSAPVGAEAFF.

This clonotype was detected many times. The CDR3 spells CASSPYRYYGYTF. CDR3 coding DNA: TGTGCCAGCAGCCCTTACAGATACTATGGCTACACCTTC. This chain uses TRBV7-2 with TRBJ1-2; D call uncertain. Germline values: CDR1 SGHTA, CDR2 FQGNSA. V lost 5 bases, J lost 3 bases, and 10 bases lay in between. CDR3 length: 13 residues.

As regards this clonotype: A single base separates this from a much larger clone, so it may be a read error. The chain carries TRBV28 and TRBJ1-5, with D unclear. The germline V gene has CDR1 MDHEN and CDR2 SYDVKM. The CDR3 is 14 residues long. The DNA for the CDR3 is TGTGCCAGCAGTTTGTACAGTGGCAATCAGTCCCAGCATTTT. This gives the protein CASSLYSGNQSQHF.

This clonotype was seen repeatedly, ten times or more. The chain combines TRBV7-8 with TRBJ2-5; D call uncertain. The CDR3 sequence is 13 residues long. Germline V lookup: CDR1 SGHVS, CDR2 FQNEAQ. Trimming removed 2 bases from V and 6 bases from J, with 10 bases in between. CDR3 sequence reads: CASSLPPFKTQYF. For the CDR3, the DNA is TGTGCCAGCAGCTTACCACCTTTTAAGACCCAGTACTTC.

This clonotype occurred many times. The chain recombines TRBV7-2 with TRBJ2-4; possible D gene TRBD2, 5 bases. The CDR3 runs to 17 residues. With 1 base removed from V and 0 bases from J, the gap between germline ends came to 13 bases. CDR1 and CDR2 (germline): SGHTA, FQGNSA. The CDR3 region is CASSLGSAALAKNIQYF. In DNA form, the CDR3 reads TGTGCCAGCAGCTTAGGTTCAGCGGCTCTAGCCAAAAACATTCAGTACTTC.

In regard to this clonotype: A much larger clone differs from this one at a single base, so this may be a read error. The CDR3 coding sequence is TGTGCCAGCGGCGTAAGTCGGCCCCAGCATTTT. It specifies CASGVSRPQHF. The chain recombines TRBV28 with TRBJ1-5; unclear D gene. Germline-derived CDR1 and CDR2 are MDHEN and SYDVKM. The CDR3 length is 11 residues. V lost 8 bases to trimming and J lost 9 bases, with 11 bases between them.

This chain joins TRBV27 and TRBJ2-7; a possible D gene is TRBD2 (6 bases). CDR1 and CDR2 (germline): MNHEY, SMNVEV (reference sequence). The CDR3 runs to 13 residues. V was pared by 5 bases and J by 3 bases, with 11 bases between. The CDR3 loop reads CASSAEGGYEQYF. The CDR3 region has the DNA TGTGCCAGCAGTGCGGAGGGTGGCTACGAGCAGTACTTC.

To note about this clonotype: A junction end diverges from the germline sequence, so it may reflect a read error. The J gene is TRBJ2-7, the V gene TRBV4-2; 9 nucleotides agree with TRBD2. The CDR3 spans 15 residues. Germline V gene sequence: CDR1 LGHNA, CDR2 YNFKEQ. In nucleotides, the CDR3 is TGTGCCAGCGGCCAAGAACTAGCGGGCCACTACGAGCAGTACTTC. Amino acid sequence: CASGQELAGHYEQYF.

This clonotype was seen many times. The chain combines TRBV9 with TRBJ1-1, with a weak D call TRBD1 (5 bases). The V gene's germline CDR1 is SGDLS and CDR2 YYNGEE. CDR3 size: 14 residues. V gave up 4 bases and J gave up 5 bases, with 15 bases separating them. CDR3 amino acids: CASSPRQRVTEAFF. The CDR3 bases are TGTGCCAGCAGCCCTCGACAGAGGGTAACTGAAGCTTTCTTT.